This T cell receptor (beta chain) was identified in a study of CD4+ T cells in melanoma (dated by TCRdb to 2022 to 2024). Study-wide context: The study examined neoantigen-specific CD4+ T cells in human melanoma. The investigation overall reported the following: The report described a correlation between neoantigen-specific CD4+ T cells and the function of CD8+ T cells, macrophages and B cells. Neoantigen-specific CD4+ T cells in melanoma were reported to show diverse differentiation states.

The receptor library was made with the immunoSEQ multiplex PCR assay. The source is immuneACCESS, and TCRdb retained only in-frame sequences with V and J called. Part of the clones is not carried over; for the studies checked, unresolved V genes explain less than half of this, and the remainder is unexplained. The table for this sample lists 55,000 or so clones; roughly three quarters of them were counted only once. Clones ranked in the top ten supply roughly 4.8% of the sample. Trimming removed 5 bases from V and 13 bases from J; the gene matches leave 8 bases unexplained. There are 12 amino acids in the CDR3, from cysteine to phenylalanine inclusive. This entry keeps only the CDR3 DNA: 36 bases, framed from base 1. From the germline V gene (reference sequence), CDR1 is PRHDT and CDR2 is FYEKMQ. A word on this clone: Its antigen is unknown. The input lacks base qualities; no much larger clone sits a single base away.

Patients with melanoma were used as donors. The chain employs TRBV13 and TRBJ1-2, with 9 middle bases fitting TRBD1. This sequence originates from a human donor with melanoma. The sequencing sample was made of tumor tissue. The CDR3 reads CASSISGTGLTF. The bases read TGTGCCAGCAGCATCTCCGGGACAGGGCTCACCTTC.